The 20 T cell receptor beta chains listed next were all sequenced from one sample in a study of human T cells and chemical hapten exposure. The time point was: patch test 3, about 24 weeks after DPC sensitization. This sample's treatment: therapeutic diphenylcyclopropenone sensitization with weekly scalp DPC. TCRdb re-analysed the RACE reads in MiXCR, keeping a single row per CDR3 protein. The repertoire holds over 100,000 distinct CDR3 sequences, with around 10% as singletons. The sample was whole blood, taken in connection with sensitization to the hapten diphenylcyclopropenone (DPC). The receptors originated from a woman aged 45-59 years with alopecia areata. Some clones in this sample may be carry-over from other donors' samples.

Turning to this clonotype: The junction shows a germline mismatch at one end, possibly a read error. The CDR3 bases are TGTGCCAGCAGCCCAAGCGGACAGGGATACTCCTACGGGCAGTACTTC. Its translation: CASSPSGQGYSYGQYF. The J gene is TRBJ2-7, the V gene TRBV7-9; TRBD1 agrees at 8 bases. Germline values: CDR1 SEHNR, CDR2 FQNEAQ (reference sequence). The CDR3 loop spans 16 amino acids.

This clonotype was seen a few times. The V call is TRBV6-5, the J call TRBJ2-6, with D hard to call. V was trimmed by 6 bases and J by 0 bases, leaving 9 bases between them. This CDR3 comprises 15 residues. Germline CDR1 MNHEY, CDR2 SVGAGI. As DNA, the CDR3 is TGTGCCAGCAGCTTAGGCGACTCTGGGGCCAACGTCCTGACTTTC. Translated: CASSLGDSGANVLTF.

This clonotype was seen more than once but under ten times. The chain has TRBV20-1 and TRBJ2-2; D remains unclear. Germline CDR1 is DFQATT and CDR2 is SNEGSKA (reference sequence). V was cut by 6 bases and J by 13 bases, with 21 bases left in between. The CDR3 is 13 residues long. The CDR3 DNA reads TGCAGTGCGCCCTCTCCCTCGTCCTTGCGGCTGTTTTTT. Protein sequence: CSAPSPSSLRLFF.

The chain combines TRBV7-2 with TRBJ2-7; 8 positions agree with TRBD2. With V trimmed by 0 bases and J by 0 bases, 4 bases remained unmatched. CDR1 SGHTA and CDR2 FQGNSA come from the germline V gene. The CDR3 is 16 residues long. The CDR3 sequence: CASSLAPSGFSYEQYF. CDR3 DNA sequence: TGTGCCAGCAGCTTAGCTCCTAGCGGGTTCTCCTACGAGCAGTACTTC. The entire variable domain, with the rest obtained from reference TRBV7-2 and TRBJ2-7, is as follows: GAGVSQSPSNKVTEKGKDVELRCDPISGHTALYWYRQSLGQGLEFLIYFQGNSAPDKSGLPSDRFSAERTGGSVSTLTIQRTQQEDSAVYLCASSLAPSGFSYEQYFGPGTRLTVT.

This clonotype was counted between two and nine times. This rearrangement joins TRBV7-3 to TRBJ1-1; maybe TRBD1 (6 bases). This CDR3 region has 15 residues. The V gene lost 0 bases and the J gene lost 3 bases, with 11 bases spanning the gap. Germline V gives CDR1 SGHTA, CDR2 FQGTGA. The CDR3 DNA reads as TGTGCCAGCAGCTTAACGGGGGCAGGGGACACTGAAGCTTTCTTT. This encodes CASSLTGAGDTEAFF.

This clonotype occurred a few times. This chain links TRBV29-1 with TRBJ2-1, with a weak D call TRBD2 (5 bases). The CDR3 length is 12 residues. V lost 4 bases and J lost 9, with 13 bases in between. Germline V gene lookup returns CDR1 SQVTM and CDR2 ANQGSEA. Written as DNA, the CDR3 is TGCAGCGTTGTAGGAGGTTTCGGTGAGCAGTTCTTC. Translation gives CSVVGGFGEQFF.

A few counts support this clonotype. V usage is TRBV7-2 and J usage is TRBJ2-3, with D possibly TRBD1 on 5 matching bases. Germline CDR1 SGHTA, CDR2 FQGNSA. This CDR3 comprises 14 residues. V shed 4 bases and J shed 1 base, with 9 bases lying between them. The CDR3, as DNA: TGTGCCAGCAGCTCGCCAGGGCGCACAGATACGCAGTATTTT. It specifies CASSSPGRTDTQYF.

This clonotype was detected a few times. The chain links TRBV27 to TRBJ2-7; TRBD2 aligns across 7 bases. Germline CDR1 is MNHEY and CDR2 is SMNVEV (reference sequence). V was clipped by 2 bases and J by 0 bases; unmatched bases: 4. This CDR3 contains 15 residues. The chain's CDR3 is CASSLQAGRSYEQYF. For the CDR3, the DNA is TGTGCCAGCAGTTTACAAGCGGGACGCTCCTACGAGCAGTACTTC.

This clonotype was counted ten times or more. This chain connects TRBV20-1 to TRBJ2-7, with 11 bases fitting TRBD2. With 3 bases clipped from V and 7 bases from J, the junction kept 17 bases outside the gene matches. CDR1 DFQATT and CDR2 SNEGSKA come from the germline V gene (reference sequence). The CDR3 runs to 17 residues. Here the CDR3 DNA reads TGCAGTGCTAGTGCCTTGATGACACTAGCGGGAGTTTGGGAGCAGTACTTC. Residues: CSASALMTLAGVWEQYF.

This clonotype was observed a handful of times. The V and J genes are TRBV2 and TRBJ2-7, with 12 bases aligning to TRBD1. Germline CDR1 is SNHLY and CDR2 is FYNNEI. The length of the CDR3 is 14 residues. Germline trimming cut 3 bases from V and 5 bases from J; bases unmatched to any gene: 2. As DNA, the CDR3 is TGTGCCAGCAGTGAGGGGGACAGGGGGCACGAGCAGTACTTC. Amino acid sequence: CASSEGDRGHEQYF.

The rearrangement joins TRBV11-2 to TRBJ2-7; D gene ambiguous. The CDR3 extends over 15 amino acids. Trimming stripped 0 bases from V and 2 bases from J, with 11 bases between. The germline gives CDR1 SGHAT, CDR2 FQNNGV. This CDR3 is CASSLDLVGPYEQYF. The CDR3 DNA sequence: TGTGCCAGCAGCTTAGATCTGGTCGGACCCTACGAGCAGTACTTC. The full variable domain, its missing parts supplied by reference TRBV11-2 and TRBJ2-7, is EAGVAQSPRYKIIEKRQSVAFWCNPISGHATLYWYQQILGQGPKLLIQFQNNGVVDDSQLPKDRFSAERLKGVDSTLKIQPAKLEDSAVYLCASSLDLVGPYEQYFGPGTRLTVT.

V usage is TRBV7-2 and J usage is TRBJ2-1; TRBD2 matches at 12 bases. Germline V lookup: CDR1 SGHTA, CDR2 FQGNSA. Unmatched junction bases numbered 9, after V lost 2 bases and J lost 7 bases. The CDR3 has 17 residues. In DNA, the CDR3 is TGTGCCAGCAGCTTAAAGCCGCGACTAGCGGGGGAGAATGAGCAGTTCTTC. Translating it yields CASSLKPRLAGENEQFF.

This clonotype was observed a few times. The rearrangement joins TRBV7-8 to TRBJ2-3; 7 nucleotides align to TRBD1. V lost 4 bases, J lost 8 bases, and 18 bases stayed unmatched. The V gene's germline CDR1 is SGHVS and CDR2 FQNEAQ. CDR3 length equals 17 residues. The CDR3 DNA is TGTGCCAGCAGCTCAAACACGGGACAGTCGAGCACAAGTACGCAGTATTTT. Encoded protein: CASSSNTGQSSTSTQYF.

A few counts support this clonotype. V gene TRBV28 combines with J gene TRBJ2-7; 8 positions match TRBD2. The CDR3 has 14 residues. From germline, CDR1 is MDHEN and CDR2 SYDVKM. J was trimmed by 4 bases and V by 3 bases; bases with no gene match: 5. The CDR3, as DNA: TGTGCCAGCAGTTTTGCGGGGGGCGCGTACGAGCAGTACTTC. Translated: CASSFAGGAYEQYF.

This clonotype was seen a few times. The CDR3 region has the DNA TGTGCCAGCAGTTACTCGAAAGGCAGGGCGAACACTGAAGCTTTCTTT. This translates into CASSYSKGRANTEAFF. V and J are TRBV6-6 and TRBJ1-1; D perhaps matches TRBD1 (5 bases). Germline V CDR1 and CDR2: MNHNY, SVGAGI (reference sequence). CDR3 length: 16 amino acids. V was cut by 0 bases and J by 1 base, with 12 bases left in between.

The CDR3 DNA reads TGTGCCAGCAGTTTGATTCATGTCGACAGGGGGAGAAACATTCAGTACTTC. Protein sequence: CASSLIHVDRGRNIQYF. The genes are TRBV6-2 or TRBV6-3 and TRBJ2-4; 9 bases match TRBD1. Germline CDR1 reads MNHEY; CDR2 reads SVGEGT. The CDR3 loop spans 17 amino acids. Trimming at V came to 4 bases and at J to 6 bases, leaving 13 bases not matched to a gene.

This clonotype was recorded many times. As DNA, the CDR3 is TGTGCCAGTAGTGGAAGCTCCTACAATGAGCAGTTCTTC. Amino acid sequence: CASSGSSYNEQFF. This sequence joins TRBV19 and TRBJ2-1, with D hard to call. V lost 5 bases and J 0 bases, leaving 5 bases between the germline ends. The CDR3 spans 13 residues. Germline V gene lookup returns CDR1 LNHDA and CDR2 SQIVND (reference sequence).

DNA for the CDR3: TGTGCCAGCAGCTTGGCAAGCGGCAGGGCCTACAATGAGCAGTTCTTC. This sequence encodes CASSLASGRAYNEQFF. The rearrangement uses TRBV5-4 and TRBJ2-1, with D perhaps assigned TRBD1 or TRBD2 (5 bases each). CDR1 SGHNT and CDR2 YYREEE come from the germline V gene (reference sequence). The CDR3 covers 16 residues. Trimming stripped 0 bases from V and 2 bases from J, with 12 bases between. Filled out from reference TRBV5-4 and TRBJ2-1, the complete variable domain reads ETGVTQSPTHLIKTRGQQVTLRCSSQSGHNTVSWYQQALGQGPQFIFQYYREEENGRGNFPPRFSGLQFPNYSSELNVNALELDDSALYLCASSLASGRAYNEQFFGPGTRLTVL.

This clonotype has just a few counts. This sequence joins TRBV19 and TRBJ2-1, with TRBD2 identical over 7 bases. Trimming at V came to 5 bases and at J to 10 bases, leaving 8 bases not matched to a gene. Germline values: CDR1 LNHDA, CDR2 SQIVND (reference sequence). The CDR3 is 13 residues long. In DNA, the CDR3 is TGTGCCAGTAGTCCGTTACTAGCGAGCGAGCAGTTCTTC. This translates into CASSPLLASEQFF.

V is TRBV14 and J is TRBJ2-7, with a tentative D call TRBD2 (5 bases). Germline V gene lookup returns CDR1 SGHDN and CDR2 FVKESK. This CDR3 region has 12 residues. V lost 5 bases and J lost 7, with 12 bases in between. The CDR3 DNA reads TGTGCCAGCAGCTACGTGTCGGGGGAGCAGTACTTC. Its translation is CASSYVSGEQYF. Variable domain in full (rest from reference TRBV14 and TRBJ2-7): EAGVTQFPSHSVIEKGQTVTLRCDPISGHDNLYWYRRVMGKEIKFLLHFVKESKQDESGMPNNRFLAERTGGTYSTLKVQPAELEDSGVYFCASSYVSGEQYFGPGTRLTVT.